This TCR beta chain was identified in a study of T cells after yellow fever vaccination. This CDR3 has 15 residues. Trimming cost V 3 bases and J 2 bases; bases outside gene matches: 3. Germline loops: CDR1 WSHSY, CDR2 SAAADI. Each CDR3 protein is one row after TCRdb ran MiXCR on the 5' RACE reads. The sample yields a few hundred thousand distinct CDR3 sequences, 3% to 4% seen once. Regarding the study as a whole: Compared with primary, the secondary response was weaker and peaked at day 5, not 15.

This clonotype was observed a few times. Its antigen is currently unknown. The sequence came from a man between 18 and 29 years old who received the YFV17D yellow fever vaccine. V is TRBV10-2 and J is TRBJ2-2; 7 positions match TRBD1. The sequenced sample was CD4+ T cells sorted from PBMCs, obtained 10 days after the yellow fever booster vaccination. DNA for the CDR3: TGCGCCAGCAGTGATGGGACAGCCAACACCGGGGAGCTGTTTTTT. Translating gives CASSDGTANTGELFF.